A single sample gave rise to the 30 T cell receptor beta chains below, sequenced in a study of blood T cell repertoires in COVID-19. The table came from immunoSEQ multiplex PCR; TCRdb's copy has only in-frame clones and leaves some out. Of roughly 140,000 clones listed, around 84% are singletons. Source material: peripheral blood. The source of these receptors is a human donor in a cohort sampled during active COVID-19.

J is TRBJ1-1 and V is TRBV7-9; D not resolved. V was cut by 5 bases and J by 0 bases, with 7 bases left in between. The CDR3 totals 13 residues. CDR1 is SEHNR, CDR2 FQNEAQ, per germline (reference sequence). DNA for the CDR3: TGTGCCAGCAGCCCTAAGATGAACACTGAAGCTTTCTTT. Its protein product is CASSPKMNTEAFF. Combining the CDR3 with reference TRBV7-9 and TRBJ1-1 gives the whole variable domain DTGVSQNPRHKITKRGQNVTFRCDPISEHNRLYWYRQTLGQGPEFLTYFQNEAQLEKSRLLSDRFSAERPKGSFSTLEIQRTEQGDSAMYLCASSPKMNTEAFFGQGTRLTVV.

The genes are TRBV21-1 and TRBJ2-7; the table's D gene call, TRBD1, was not cross checked with the DNA. TRBV21-1 counts as a pseudogene. CDR3 length: 13 residues. The CDR3 DNA is TGTGCCAGCCAGGGGACAGGGGCGTACGAGCAGTACTTC. Translation: CASQGTGAYEQYF.

The V call is TRBV15, the J call TRBJ1-3; D possibly corresponds to TRBD1 (5 bases). The length of the CDR3 is 15 residues. Trimming shortened V by 0 bases and J by 0 bases, and 6 bases separated the two germline ends. Germline V gene lookup returns CDR1 LNHNV and CDR2 YYDKDF (reference sequence). This CDR3 is CATSRDQGSGNTIYF. The CDR3 DNA reads as TGTGCCACCAGCAGAGATCAGGGCTCTGGAAACACCATATATTTT.

The CDR3 DNA reads as TGTGCCAGCAGTGAAGGGACAAAAAATTACGAGCAGTACTTC. Protein sequence: CASSEGTKNYEQYF. The V call is TRBV6-1, the J call TRBJ2-7; weak D call: TRBD1 (5 bases). This CDR3 has 14 residues. CDR1 is MNHNS and CDR2 is SASEGT in the germline V gene. Trimming took 1 base from V and 4 from J, leaving 11 bases between them.

The V call is TRBV4-1, the J call TRBJ1-6; D gene uncertain. This CDR3 has 15 residues. Looked up from germline, CDR1 is MGHRA and CDR2 is YSYEKL. V lost 0 bases, J lost 7 bases, and 10 bases lay in between. The CDR3 loop is CASSQDMAANSPLHF. The CDR3 DNA sequence: TGCGCCAGCAGCCAAGATATGGCGGCGAATTCACCCCTCCACTTT.

The chain has TRBV7-9 and TRBJ1-1; perhaps TRBD1 as D (6 bases). The V and J ends lost 5 bases and 2 bases respectively, with 12 bases between them. Germline V gene lookup returns CDR1 SEHNR and CDR2 FQNEAQ (reference sequence). The CDR3 is 14 residues long. The CDR3 DNA reads TGTGCCAGCAGCCACCCAGGGGTAAACACTGAAGCTTTCTTT. Encoded protein: CASSHPGVNTEAFF. Based on the CDR3 plus reference TRBV7-9 and TRBJ1-1, the full variable domain is DTGVSQNPRHKITKRGQNVTFRCDPISEHNRLYWYRQTLGQGPEFLTYFQNEAQLEKSRLLSDRFSAERPKGSFSTLEIQRTEQGDSAMYLCASSHPGVNTEAFFGQGTRLTVV.

CDR3 sequence reads: CASSFATQGFGELFF. The CDR3 nucleotides are TGTGCCAGCAGTTTTGCCACACAGGGTTTCGGGGAGCTGTTTTTT. The V and J genes are TRBV7-2 and TRBJ2-2; D is perhaps TRBD1 (6 bases). V lost 6 bases and J lost 7, with 18 bases in between. The CDR3 covers 15 residues. In germline, CDR1 is SGHTA, CDR2 FQGNSA. The full variable domain, completed using reference TRBV7-2 and TRBJ2-2, is GAGVSQSPSNKVTEKGKDVELRCDPISGHTALYWYRQSLGQGLEFLIYFQGNSAPDKSGLPSDRFSAERTGGSVSTLTIQRTQQEDSAVYLCASSFATQGFGELFFGEGSRLTVL.

The chain carries TRBV7-9 and TRBJ2-5, with 8 nucleotides matching TRBD1. The germline V gene has CDR1 SEHNR and CDR2 FQNEAQ (reference sequence). After removal of 5 bases from V and 5 bases from J, the junction contained 16 bases not matched to a gene. The CDR3 sequence is 17 residues long. CDR3 protein: CASSLPGRQGLYETQYF. CDR3 DNA: TGTGCCAGCAGCCTGCCGGGGCGACAGGGGTTGTACGAGACCCAGTACTTC. Using reference TRBV7-9 and TRBJ2-5 for the parts outside the CDR3, the full variable domain is DTGVSQNPRHKITKRGQNVTFRCDPISEHNRLYWYRQTLGQGPEFLTYFQNEAQLEKSRLLSDRFSAERPKGSFSTLEIQRTEQGDSAMYLCASSLPGRQGLYETQYFGPGTRLLVL.

The chain employs TRBV5-1 and TRBJ1-2; tentatively, D is TRBD1 (6 bases). Germline CDR1 SGHRS, CDR2 YFSETQ. V lost 2 bases and J 4 bases, leaving 18 bases between the germline ends. CDR3 length: 16 amino acids. Here the CDR3 reads CASSLPTGGASYGYTF. CDR3 in DNA: TGCGCCAGCAGCTTACCAACGGGGGGGGCGTCCTATGGCTACACCTTC.

This clone was seen only a few times. V and J are TRBV2 and TRBJ2-3, with D possibly matching TRBD2 (5 bases). The ends were cut back, 0 bases at V and 12 bases at J, with 16 bases in the middle. This CDR3 region has 14 residues. Germline assignment: CDR1 SNHLY and CDR2 FYNNEI. The CDR3 coding sequence is TGTGCCAGCAGTGAAGCGCTTCCGGGATCGCGACAGTATTTT. Translation gives CASSEALPGSRQYF.

This chain connects TRBV24-1 to TRBJ2-1; 7 bases line up with TRBD1. This CDR3 is 14 amino acids long. Unmatched junction bases numbered 5, after V lost 3 bases and J lost 7 bases. Germline values: CDR1 KGHDR, CDR2 SFDVKD. For the CDR3, the DNA is TGTGCCACCAGTGATGTCCCAGGGGGAAATGAGCAGTTCTTC. This encodes CATSDVPGGNEQFF.

The J gene is TRBJ2-1, the V gene TRBV27; D is unclear. Germline V gene data show CDR1 as MNHEY and CDR2 as SMNVEV (reference sequence). The CDR3 runs to 15 residues. The V gene lost 4 bases and the J gene lost 7 bases, with 17 bases spanning the gap. CDR3 region: CASSYDGHGLNEQFF. The CDR3, as DNA: TGTGCCAGCAGTTATGACGGTCACGGGTTAAATGAGCAGTTCTTC.

This chain joins TRBV19 and TRBJ1-1; 7 bases fit TRBD1. The CDR3 totals 15 residues. The junction had 11 bases not matched to a gene; V was cut back by 10 bases and J by 0 bases. Germline V CDR1 and CDR2: LNHDA, SQIVND (reference sequence). CDR3 sequence reads: CATSLPGGLNTEAFF. The CDR3 DNA reads TGTGCCACCTCCTTGCCAGGGGGATTGAACACTGAAGCTTTCTTT.

This clone was observed a handful of times. The chain joins TRBV7-3 to TRBJ2-3; 7 nucleotides agree with TRBD1. Germline-derived CDR1 and CDR2 are SGHTA and FQGTGA. This CDR3 has 15 residues. J gave up 9 bases and V 2 bases, and 11 bases lay outside the gene matches. Here the CDR3 reads CASSLFVTGLRTQYF. The CDR3 DNA follows: TGTGCCAGCAGCTTATTTGTGACAGGGCTAAGGACGCAGTATTTT.

This chain joins TRBV5-1 and TRBJ1-5; 8 bases line up with TRBD1. CDR1 is SGHRS, CDR2 YFSETQ, per germline. With 5 bases clipped from V and 4 bases from J, the junction kept 8 bases outside the gene matches. The CDR3 covers 15 residues. CDR3 in amino acids: CASRGGTGTNQPQHF. The CDR3, as DNA: TGCGCCAGCAGAGGTGGGACAGGTACTAATCAGCCCCAGCATTTT.

The gene calls are TRBV19 and TRBJ1-3; D is undetermined. V lost 3 bases and J 0 bases, leaving 9 bases between the germline ends. Germline V CDR1 and CDR2: LNHDA, SQIVND (reference sequence). The CDR3 runs 15 residues. CDR3 nucleotide sequence: TGTGCCAGTAGTATCTTCGGTTTCTCTGGAAACACCATATATTTT. Encoded protein: CASSIFGFSGNTIYF. Full variable domain (remainder filled in from reference TRBV19 and TRBJ1-3): DGGITQSPKYLFRKEGQNVTLSCEQNLNHDAMYWYRQDPGQGLRLIYYSQIVNDFQKGDIAEGYSVSREKKESFPLTVTSAQKNPTAFYLCASSIFGFSGNTIYFGEGSWLTVV.

This clone occurred a few times. The gene calls are TRBV28 and TRBJ1-2; D is ambiguous. The V gene lost 5 bases and the J gene lost 5 bases, with 9 bases spanning the gap. The germline V gene encodes CDR1 MDHEN and CDR2 SYDVKM. The CDR3 runs 12 residues. CDR3 DNA: TGTGCCAGCAGTGCGGCCCGATATGGCTACACCTTC. Residues: CASSAARYGYTF.

CDR3 DNA: TGTGCCAGCAGCCAAGGACTAGCGGGGGACTACGAGCAGTACTTC. Amino acids: CASSQGLAGDYEQYF. J is TRBJ2-7 and V is TRBV7-9, with 13 bases matching TRBD2. The V gene end was trimmed by 5 bases and the J gene end by 3 bases; junction bases not matched to a gene: 4. CDR1 and CDR2 from the germline V gene are SEHNR and FQNEAQ (reference sequence). This CDR3 region has 15 residues.

This rearrangement joins TRBV6-5 to TRBJ2-3, with 8 bases fitting TRBD1. V trimming: 2 bases; J trimming: 7 bases; junction bases outside the gene matches: 2. The CDR3 consists of 13 residues. CDR1 and CDR2 from the germline V gene are MNHEY and SVGAGI. CDR3 DNA: TGTGCCAGCAGTTACGACAGGGGAAATACGCAGTATTTT. Its protein product is CASSYDRGNTQYF.

The gene calls are TRBV3-1 (or the pseudogene TRBV3-2) and TRBJ1-1; TRBD1 matches at 8 bases. This CDR3 spans 19 amino acids. In germline, CDR1 is LGHDT, CDR2 YNNKEL (reference sequence). J lost 0 bases, V lost 4 bases, and 16 bases had no gene match. The CDR3 DNA follows: TGTGCCAGCAGCCCCCGGAAGGGTCAGGGGGCCCGTCTGAACACTGAAGCTTTCTTT. This sequence encodes CASSPRKGQGARLNTEAFF.

V usage is TRBV19 and J usage is TRBJ2-1, with 7 bases aligning to TRBD2. Germline trimming cut 7 bases from V and 3 bases from J; bases unmatched to any gene: 9. This CDR3 has 15 amino acids. Germline assignment: CDR1 LNHDA and CDR2 SQIVND (reference sequence). CDR3 sequence reads: CASISHLADYNEQFF. The CDR3 DNA reads TGTGCCAGTATTTCCCATCTAGCGGACTACAATGAGCAGTTCTTC. The variable domain in full, with the rest retrieved from reference TRBV19 and TRBJ2-1, is DGGITQSPKYLFRKEGQNVTLSCEQNLNHDAMYWYRQDPGQGLRLIYYSQIVNDFQKGDIAEGYSVSREKKESFPLTVTSAQKNPTAFYLCASISHLADYNEQFFGPGTRLTVL.

CDR3 sequence: CASSLQGGSYEQYF. The CDR3 DNA reads as TGCGCCAGCAGTTTACAGGGGGGGTCCTACGAGCAGTACTTC. This chain uses TRBV10-2 with TRBJ2-7, with a tentative D call TRBD1 (8 bases). This CDR3 comprises 14 residues. Germline V gene sequence: CDR1 WSHSY, CDR2 SAAADI. The V and J ends lost 5 bases and 1 base respectively, with 12 bases between them.

This clone has only one observation. V usage is TRBV6-1 and J usage is TRBJ1-5; 10 bases map to TRBD1. The V segment lost 4 bases and the J segment 0 bases; nucleotides outside the gene matches: 6. Germline V lookup: CDR1 MNHNS, CDR2 SASEGT. The CDR3 has 17 amino acids. The CDR3 sequence is CASSGRDRGISNQPQHF. The CDR3 DNA reads as TGTGCCAGCAGTGGCAGGGACAGGGGAATTAGCAATCAGCCCCAGCATTTT.

This chain connects TRBV3-1 (or the pseudogene TRBV3-2) to TRBJ2-1, with 10 bases aligning to TRBD1. Germline assignment: CDR1 LGHDT and CDR2 YNNKEL (reference sequence). With V trimmed by 4 bases and J by 8 bases, 8 bases remained unmatched. The CDR3 length is 15 residues. CDR3 DNA sequence: TGTGCCAGCAGCCTAATTGGGACAGGGGTCCATGAGCAGTTCTTC. This translates into CASSLIGTGVHEQFF.

This chain joins TRBV18 and TRBJ1-6, with 10 bases fitting TRBD1. Germline V gene sequence: CDR1 KGHSH, CDR2 LQKENI. Trimming at V came to 3 bases and at J to 0 bases, leaving 11 bases not matched to a gene. The CDR3 contains 20 residues. In DNA form, the CDR3 reads TGTGCCAGCTCACCTAAAAGACAGGGGGCGATGAGCTCCTATAATTCACCCCTCCACTTT. Translation: CASSPKRQGAMSSYNSPLHF. Complete variable domain (other parts from reference TRBV18 and TRBJ1-6): NAGVMQNPRHLVRRRGQEARLRCSPMKGHSHVYWYRQLPEEGLKFMVYLQKENIIDESGMPKERFSAEFPKEGPSILRIQQVVRGDSAAYFCASSPKRQGAMSSYNSPLHFGNGTRLTVT.

The V gene is TRBV10-3, the J gene TRBJ1-3; D unresolved. Germline CDR1 reads ENHRY; CDR2 reads SYGVKD. The CDR3 is 13 amino acids. Trimming stripped 8 bases from V and 2 bases from J, with 10 bases between. The CDR3 sequence: CAIARSTGNTIYF. In DNA, the CDR3 is TGTGCCATCGCTCGGTCCACTGGAAACACCATATATTTT.

The chain uses TRBV5-5 and TRBJ2-7; 9 bases agree with TRBD1. Losses at the gene ends were 4 bases for V and 6 bases for J; bases not matched to a gene: 17. From germline, CDR1 is SGHKS and CDR2 YYEKEE (reference sequence). CDR3 length: 17 amino acids. CDR3 sequence (DNA): TGTGCCAGCAGCGATACTCTCGGGACAGGGTATATAGGCGAGCAGTACTTC. It translates to CASSDTLGTGYIGEQYF. Based on the CDR3 plus reference TRBV5-5 and TRBJ2-7, the full variable domain is DAGVTQSPTHLIKTRGQQVTLRCSPISGHKSVSWYQQVLGQGPQFIFQYYEKEERGRGNFPDRFSARQFPNYSSELNVNALLLGDSALYLCASSDTLGTGYIGEQYFGPGTRLTVT.

The V gene is TRBV27, the J gene TRBJ2-7, with 11 nucleotides matching TRBD2. This CDR3 has 14 amino acids. V was clipped by 6 bases and J by 4 bases; unmatched bases: 5. Germline V gene sequence: CDR1 MNHEY, CDR2 SMNVEV (reference sequence). This CDR3 reads CASSHTSGSYEQYF. The CDR3 nucleotides read TGTGCCAGCAGCCACACTAGCGGGAGTTACGAGCAGTACTTC.

The V gene is TRBV2, the J gene TRBJ1-1; TRBD1 is a possible D gene (6 bases). Germline-derived CDR1 and CDR2 are SNHLY and FYNNEI. The CDR3 is made up of 13 amino acids. Trimming stripped 8 bases from V and 4 bases from J, with 14 bases between. CDR3 loop: CASLGGAGTEAFF. The CDR3 DNA reads as TGTGCCAGCCTTGGGGGGGCAGGCACTGAAGCTTTCTTT.

V gene TRBV5-4 combines with J gene TRBJ2-2; 7 nucleotides align to TRBD1. Germline CDR1 SGHNT, CDR2 YYREEE (reference sequence). CDR3 length: 17 amino acids. V lost 0 bases, J lost 1 base, and 6 bases stayed unmatched. CDR3 region: CASSLAIRGLNTGELFF. CDR3 nucleotide sequence: TGTGCCAGCAGCTTGGCCATTAGGGGGCTGAACACCGGGGAGCTGTTTTTT.